This T cell receptor (beta chain) is drawn from a study of glioma-infiltrating T cells after dendritic cell vaccination (dated by TCRdb to about 2016). For the wider study: Of the approximately 15 glioblastoma patients in the cohort, all drawn from Phase I and II dendritic cell vaccination trials, 9 were newly diagnosed and 6 had recurrent disease. Deep sequencing of TCR beta CDR3 regions was used to quantify tumor-infiltrating lymphocyte content and compare tumor and blood repertoires in dendritic cell-vaccinated glioblastoma patients. To make the vaccine, monocyte-derived dendritic cells were cultured for seven to eight days with IL-4 and GM-CSF and then pulsed overnight with autologous tumor lysate. Patients received autologous tumor lysate-pulsed dendritic cell vaccination between about 2002 and 2012. Survival after dendritic cell vaccination was correlated with TCR sequencing metrics such as TIL content and the overlap between tumor and blood repertoires. Each patient got three intradermal injections of the dendritic cell vaccine, spaced at biweekly intervals, in the arm below the axilla. Results the study describes overall, beyond this receptor: No direct relationship between TCR clonality and survival was found, suggesting that a diverse polyclonal response may matter. After dendritic cell vaccination, a higher estimated pretreatment TIL content predicted longer time to progression and longer overall survival. The cohort was small and heterogeneous, with few patients having full blood and tumor sets and even fewer initial-recurrent tumor pairs. The response model built on TCR overlap across three groups was characterized as speculative, with prospective validation still needed.

Selection of patients required sufficient residual fresh-frozen tumor tissue and over two years of available survival data. An isocitrate dehydrogenase mutation was not carried by any of the glioblastoma patients, although molecular status was otherwise variable. PBMC were collected before vaccination, two weeks after the third vaccination, and at tumor progression if tumor progression occurred. The Qiagen DNeasy Blood extraction Kit was used for extraction of genomic DNA. Comments on this clone: What antigen it recognizes has not been identified. No much larger clone is present one base from it, and per-base qualities are unavailable.

TCRB CDR3 regions were amplified from approximately 2 ug genomic DNA, or all available DNA if less, using the immunoSEQ assay. For multiplex PCR, 60 forward primers for TCR V beta segments and 13 reverse primers for J beta segments were used. To estimate reads per starting template, synthetic control templates were spiked into each sample at limiting dilution. Sequencing produced 87 bp reads on the Illumina HiSeq System. The source study handled its data this way. PCR and sequencing errors were removed by merging closely related sequences with a nearest neighbor algorithm. TCR overlap was defined as the percentage of unique tumor TCR beta sequences that were also present in the same patient's peripheral blood. TCRdb holds this immuneACCESS table with in-frame rearrangements only. Some clones are missing; in checked studies, unresolved V genes explain under half, and the rest has no known cause. V, J and clone size are taken as reported in that table, and D and trimming were inferred from the DNA itself. A total of 3,000 to 4,000 clones appear in this sample, roughly 92% of them only once. Clones ranked in the top ten supply roughly 5% of the sample.

Deletion took 6 bases off V and 2 bases off J, with a span of 13 bases between the germline ends. Including cysteine and phenylalanine, the CDR3 has 14 amino acids. The retained sequence is limited to the CDR3, 42 bases, with the frame set at the first base. CDR1 and CDR2 were assigned from the germline V gene as SNHLY and FYNNEI. Sequenced material: blood, taken before dendritic cell vaccination. The sequence was collected from a human donor with glioblastoma. This chain joins TRBV2 to TRBJ1-1; there is no confident call for the D gene. The bases read TGTGCCAGCAGAGAACAGTCCGTCAACACTGAAGCTTTCTTT. It is translated as CASREQSVNTEAFF.